A single sample gave rise to the 28 T cell receptor beta chains below, sequenced in a study of T cell responses to AZD1222 COVID-19 vaccine. Repertoires were generated with immunoSEQ multiplex PCR, while TCRdb's copy carries only in-frame clones and drops some. Of 85,000 to 130,000 clones in the sample, approximately 88% were seen once. Sequencing was performed on peripheral blood, taken on day 0 of AZD1222 vaccination. Receptor source: an adult in good health.

The genes are TRBV4-3 and TRBJ1-5; D remains ambiguous. V lost 0 bases and J lost 0, with 6 bases in between. The CDR3 consists of 15 residues. CDR1 LGHNA and CDR2 YSLEER come from the germline V gene. CDR3 in DNA: TGCGCCAGCAGCCAAGATTACAGTAGCAATCAGCCCCAGCATTTT. Translated, it gives CASSQDYSSNQPQHF.

The V gene is TRBV5-6, the J gene TRBJ1-3, with a tentative D call TRBD1 (5 bases). Per germline, CDR1 SGHDT and CDR2 YYEEEE. The germline V and J ends were trimmed by 3 bases and 4 bases, with 14 bases remaining between them. The CDR3 spans 15 residues. The CDR3: CASSSGRNRGNTIYF. The CDR3 nucleotides read TGTGCCAGCAGCTCCGGACGCAACAGGGGAAACACCATATATTTT.

J is TRBJ1-2 and V is TRBV10-1, with 11 bases fitting TRBD1. The germline gives CDR1 WNHNN, CDR2 SYGVQD (reference sequence). The CDR3 is 17 residues long. V shed 10 bases and J 4 bases; nucleotides not matched to a gene: 17. The CDR3 coding sequence is TGCGCCAACTTACTTACCGGGACAGGGGGGTCCGTCTATGGCTACACCTTC. Protein: CANLLTGTGGSVYGYTF.

The sample holds one count of this clone. V is TRBV28 and J is TRBJ1-4, with D possibly matching TRBD1 (6 bases). Germline CDR1 is MDHEN and CDR2 is SYDVKM. The CDR3 contains 12 residues. Between the trimmed V and J ends, which lost 7 bases and 12 bases, there was a span of 15 bases. CDR3 sequence (DNA): TGTGCCAGCAAGCGGGGGGCTCGCGAACTGTTTTTT. It is translated as CASKRGARELFF.

This clone was seen more than once but under ten times. The chain is built from TRBV6-4 and TRBJ1-2, with D possibly being TRBD1 (5 bases). V was clipped by 0 bases and J by 4 bases, with 9 bases between them. The CDR3 runs 14 residues. Germline values: CDR1 MRHNA, CDR2 SNTAGT. The CDR3 bases are TGTGCCAGCAGTGACTCGTGGGGGAGCTATGGCTACACCTTC. Translated, it gives CASSDSWGSYGYTF.

The chain uses TRBV9 and TRBJ1-1; TRBD1 matches at 9 bases. CDR3 length equals 17 residues. Germline trimming cut 4 bases from V and 0 bases from J; bases unmatched to any gene: 10. The V gene's germline CDR1 is SGDLS and CDR2 YYNGEE. CDR3 DNA: TGTGCCAGCAGCCCAGGGACAGGGCAGAAAGTGAACACTGAAGCTTTCTTT. Its protein product is CASSPGTGQKVNTEAFF.

The CDR3 DNA follows: TGTGCCAGCAGCCCGGATAGCGGGCGTTACAATGAGCAGTTCTTC. Amino acid sequence: CASSPDSGRYNEQFF. The J gene is TRBJ2-1, the V gene TRBV9; the match to TRBD2 covers 7 bases. V lost 4 bases to trimming and J lost 4 bases; unmatched junction nucleotides: 8. Germline V gives CDR1 SGDLS, CDR2 YYNGEE. CDR3 length: 15 amino acids.

CDR3 DNA sequence: TGTGCCAGCACCTATTCACTTGAAGCTTTCTTT. The encoded protein is CASTYSLEAFF. This rearrangement joins TRBV28 to TRBJ1-1; no clear D. V was trimmed by 7 bases and J by 7 bases, leaving 10 bases between them. The CDR3 sequence is 11 residues long. CDR1 and CDR2 from the germline V gene are MDHEN and SYDVKM.

This rearrangement joins TRBV6-5 to TRBJ2-5; D may match TRBD1 or TRBD2 (5 bases each). This CDR3 region has 16 residues. The V end lost 2 bases, the J end lost 5 bases, and 18 bases lay between the germline ends. Germline V lookup: CDR1 MNHEY, CDR2 SVGAGI. For the CDR3, the DNA is TGTGCCAGCAGTTACCGAGGGGCCTCCTCCAGGGAGACCCAGTACTTC. The encoded protein is CASSYRGASSRETQYF.

The chain has TRBV7-8 and TRBJ1-1; D gene ambiguous. V lost 5 bases and J lost 9, with 10 bases in between. From germline, CDR1 is SGHVS and CDR2 FQNEAQ. The CDR3 spans 11 residues. CDR3 loop: CASSPGGQAFF. CDR3 nucleotide sequence: TGTGCCAGCAGCCCCGGCGGACAAGCTTTCTTT.

In this sample, this clone turned up once. The chain joins TRBV4-3 to TRBJ1-2; D is perhaps TRBD1 (5 bases). This CDR3 contains 14 residues. The germline V and J ends were trimmed by 1 base and 2 bases, with 8 bases remaining between them. Germline CDR1 is LGHNA and CDR2 is YSLEER. The CDR3 region is CASSQGTMNYGYTF. Here the CDR3 DNA reads TGCGCCAGCAGCCAAGGGACAATGAACTATGGCTACACCTTC.

This clone has just one count. The chain has TRBV4-3 and TRBJ1-2; D is ambiguous. The V end lost 3 bases, the J end lost 0 bases, and 23 bases lay between the germline ends. The germline V gene encodes CDR1 LGHNA and CDR2 YSLEER. This CDR3 has 19 amino acids. The CDR3: CASSHGVTDSQLSNYGYTF. The CDR3 DNA follows: TGCGCCAGCAGCCATGGGGTGACGGATTCTCAATTATCTAACTATGGCTACACCTTC.

The chain employs TRBV2 and TRBJ1-2; 7 bases line up with TRBD1. The germline gives CDR1 SNHLY, CDR2 FYNNEI. The V gene end was trimmed by 4 bases and the J gene end by 5 bases; junction bases not matched to a gene: 7. CDR3 length: 14 residues. The CDR3 loop reads CASSGTGRVYGYTF. In DNA, the CDR3 is TGTGCCAGCAGTGGGACAGGTCGTGTATATGGCTACACCTTC.

The rearrangement links TRBV28 to TRBJ1-4; D unresolved. Germline assignment: CDR1 MDHEN and CDR2 SYDVKM. Trimming removed 2 bases from V and 8 bases from J, with 6 bases in between. This CDR3 spans 12 amino acids. CDR3 protein: CASSLGPEKLFF. As DNA, the CDR3 is TGTGCCAGCAGTTTAGGACCCGAAAAACTGTTTTTT.

This clone was found once. The chain joins TRBV4-2 to TRBJ1-2, with 7 bases aligning to TRBD1. The CDR3 covers 16 residues. The germline V gene encodes CDR1 LGHNA and CDR2 YNFKEQ. The trim removed 0 bases at V and 4 bases at J, leaving 8 bases unmatched. The CDR3 spells CASSQDLGAGGYGYTF. CDR3 bases: TGTGCCAGCAGCCAAGATCTAGGGGCAGGGGGCTATGGCTACACCTTC.

The DNA of the CDR3 is TGCGCCAGCAGCCAGCCAACCGGGACAGAGAGAGCTTTCTTT. The encoded protein is CASSQPTGTERAFF. The chain is built from TRBV4-3 and TRBJ1-1; 7 bases are shared with TRBD1. The CDR3 runs 14 residues. V lost 3 bases, J lost 10 bases, and 11 bases stayed unmatched. Germline V gives CDR1 LGHNA, CDR2 YSLEER.

The genes are TRBV7-2 and TRBJ2-7; TRBD2 might be the D (5 bases). V shed 5 bases and J shed 0 bases, with 17 bases lying between them. This CDR3 comprises 16 residues. Germline CDR1 is SGHTA and CDR2 is FQGNSA. CDR3 nucleotides: TGTGCCAGCAGCCCCCGCGCGGGCCGGAGCTCCTACGAGCAGTACTTC. This encodes CASSPRAGRSSYEQYF.

The chain has TRBV11-2 and TRBJ2-7, with D possibly matching TRBD2 (5 bases). This CDR3 is 15 amino acids long. From germline, CDR1 is SGHAT and CDR2 FQNNGV. V was shortened by 5 bases and J by 0 bases, with 14 bases between the two germline ends. CDR3 loop: CASSPDYRSSYEQYF. The CDR3 DNA follows: TGTGCCAGCAGCCCCGACTATCGGAGCTCCTACGAGCAGTACTTC.

The V call is TRBV5-4, the J call TRBJ2-1; 8 bases fit TRBD1. V lost 4 bases, J lost 4 bases, and 7 bases stayed unmatched. Germline-derived CDR1 and CDR2 are SGHNT and YYREEE (reference sequence). The CDR3 sequence is 15 residues long. CDR3 coding DNA: TGTGCCAGCAGCCCCGACCAGGGGGCTTACAATGAGCAGTTCTTC. It encodes CASSPDQGAYNEQFF.

CDR3 sequence: CASSLDWTSRSSYNEQFF. DNA of the CDR3: TGTGCCAGCAGCTTAGATTGGACTAGCCGGAGCTCCTACAATGAGCAGTTCTTC. This sequence joins TRBV7-2 and TRBJ2-1; 8 bases are a match to TRBD2. CDR1 is SGHTA and CDR2 is FQGNSA in the germline V gene. This CDR3 has 18 amino acids. The J segment lost 0 bases and the V segment lost 1 base, leaving 8 bases of the junction unmatched. The full variable domain, completed using reference TRBV7-2 and TRBJ2-1, is GAGVSQSPSNKVTEKGKDVELRCDPISGHTALYWYRQSLGQGLEFLIYFQGNSAPDKSGLPSDRFSAERTGGSVSTLTIQRTQQEDSAVYLCASSLDWTSRSSYNEQFFGPGTRLTVL.

The chain employs TRBV6-5 and TRBJ2-7; D unclear. The germline V gene encodes CDR1 MNHEY and CDR2 SVGAGI. This CDR3 spans 16 amino acids. Trimming took 4 bases from V and 5 from J, leaving 21 bases between them. For the CDR3, the DNA is TGTGCCAGCAGTTTCGGACCTCTCTCGGTCGGTAACGAGCAGTACTTC. Protein product: CASSFGPLSVGNEQYF.

This sequence joins TRBV18 and TRBJ2-2; D tentatively reads TRBD1 or TRBD2 (6 bases each). Germline CDR1 reads KGHSH; CDR2 reads LQKENI. This CDR3 is built from 14 residues. V was trimmed by 2 bases and J by 7 bases, leaving 11 bases between them. The DNA of the CDR3 is TGTGCCAGCTCACCAAACAGGGAGGTCGGGGAGCTGTTTTTT. It codes for CASSPNREVGELFF. Drawing the rest from reference TRBV18 and TRBJ2-2, the complete variable domain is NAGVMQNPRHLVRRRGQEARLRCSPMKGHSHVYWYRQLPEEGLKFMVYLQKENIIDESGMPKERFSAEFPKEGPSILRIQQVVRGDSAAYFCASSPNREVGELFFGEGSRLTVL.

This clone has only one observation. The chain has TRBV15 and TRBJ2-1; D gene ambiguous. This CDR3 has 15 amino acids. Germline-derived CDR1 and CDR2 are LNHNV and YYDKDF (reference sequence). Trimming took off 1 base at V and 5 bases at J, with 12 bases between the two ends. The CDR3 reads CATSRAFGRNNEQFF. CDR3 nucleotide sequence: TGTGCCACCAGCAGAGCGTTCGGGCGGAACAATGAGCAGTTCTTC.

This clone was counted once. This sequence joins TRBV30 and TRBJ1-3; D gene uncertain. The CDR3 is 14 residues long. V lost 3 bases to trimming and J lost 3 bases, with 12 bases between them. Per the germline V gene, CDR1 is GTSNPN and CDR2 is SVGIG (reference sequence). The CDR3: CAWRDLKLGNTIYF. CDR3 nucleotides: TGTGCCTGGAGGGACCTGAAGCTTGGAAACACCATATATTTT.

This CDR3 reads CASSEPPGQGNQPQHF. In nucleotides, the CDR3 is TGCGCCAGCAGTGAACCCCCGGGACAGGGGAACCAGCCCCAGCATTTT. The chain carries TRBV10-2 and TRBJ1-5; 10 bases map to TRBD1. V shed 3 bases and J 7 bases; nucleotides not matched to a gene: 9. The CDR3 consists of 16 residues. Per germline, CDR1 WSHSY and CDR2 SAAADI.

This chain uses TRBV11-2 with TRBJ2-5; no clear D. Trimming removed 2 bases at V and 4 bases at J, with 11 bases between. The CDR3 covers 14 residues. Germline-derived CDR1 and CDR2 are SGHAT and FQNNGV. CDR3 protein: CASSLQIDGETQYF. The CDR3 nucleotides are TGTGCCAGCAGCTTACAGATCGACGGAGAGACCCAGTACTTC.

A single count supports this clone. The chain carries TRBV7-2 and TRBJ2-7; D unresolved. CDR3 length: 11 amino acids. In germline, CDR1 is SGHTA, CDR2 FQGNSA. Trimming pared 5 bases from V and 7 bases from J, leaving 9 bases between. The CDR3 bases are TGTGCCAGCAGCCCCAGTAAAGAGCAGTACTTC. Protein sequence: CASSPSKEQYF.

This chain uses TRBV9 with TRBJ2-7; D may be TRBD2 (6 bases). With 0 bases removed from V and 6 bases from J, the gap between germline ends came to 19 bases. This CDR3 is built from 16 residues. Germline loops: CDR1 SGDLS, CDR2 YYNGEE. CDR3 residues: CASSVGTTSAGSEQYF. CDR3 bases: TGTGCCAGCAGCGTAGGGACTACCTCCGCGGGGTCCGAGCAGTACTTC.